One and the same sample provided the 9 T cell receptor beta chains below, sequenced in a study of blood T cell repertoires in COVID-19. Assay used: immunoSEQ multiplex PCR; TCRdb lists only in-frame clones, some missing. This table has about 190,000 clones, more than 60% appearing once. Material for sequencing was peripheral blood. These receptor sequences come from a woman between 45 and 60 years old with acute or convalescent COVID-19.

The chain recombines TRBV9 with TRBJ2-2; 12 bases match TRBD2. There are 17 residues in the CDR3. V shed 4 bases, J shed 5 bases, and the junction held 9 bases outside the gene matches. Germline CDR1 reads SGDLS; CDR2 reads YYNGEE. CDR3 in DNA: TGTGCCAGCAGCCCCCGTCGGACTAGCGGGGCTACCGGGGAGCTGTTTTTT. It is translated as CASSPRRTSGATGELFF.

This sequence joins TRBV19 and TRBJ2-5; 9 positions match TRBD1. This CDR3 region has 16 residues. The V and J ends lost 0 bases and 4 bases, in that order; junction bases with no gene match: 6. Germline CDR1 LNHDA, CDR2 SQIVND (reference sequence). CDR3: CASSIDSTGGRETQYF. In DNA form, the CDR3 reads TGTGCCAGTAGTATAGACTCGACAGGGGGTAGAGAGACCCAGTACTTC.

The chain uses TRBV5-1 and TRBJ2-3, with 8 bases lining up with TRBD2. CDR3 length: 15 amino acids. Trimming cost V 2 bases and J 6 bases; bases outside gene matches: 8. CDR1 SGHRS and CDR2 YFSETQ come from the germline V gene. CDR3 sequence: CASSFGLAMVDTQYF. In DNA, the CDR3 is TGCGCCAGCAGCTTCGGACTAGCAATGGTGGATACGCAGTATTTT.

This chain uses TRBV19 with TRBJ2-5, with 10 bases that match TRBD2. J gave up 2 bases and V 5 bases, and 17 bases lay outside the gene matches. This CDR3 contains 19 residues. The germline CDR1 and CDR2 sequences are LNHDA and SQIVND (reference sequence). The DNA of the CDR3 is TGTGCCAGTAGTTGGAGGCTAGCGGGGGAAAACCGGAGACAAGAGACCCAGTACTTC. This gives the protein CASSWRLAGENRRQETQYF.

J is TRBJ2-3 and V is TRBV7-2, with a possible D match to TRBD1 (5 bases). The CDR3 extends over 12 amino acids. CDR1 is SGHTA, CDR2 FQGNSA, per germline. Deletions cut 5 bases from V and 11 bases from J, with 14 bases between. The CDR3: CASSADMGRQYF. CDR3 bases: TGTGCCAGCAGCGCCGACATGGGGCGGCAGTATTTT. Full variable domain (missing parts from reference TRBV7-2 and TRBJ2-3): GAGVSQSPSNKVTEKGKDVELRCDPISGHTALYWYRQSLGQGLEFLIYFQGNSAPDKSGLPSDRFSAERTGGSVSTLTIQRTQQEDSAVYLCASSADMGRQYFGPGTRLTVL.

The chain joins TRBV6-5 to TRBJ1-2, with TRBD1 matching 8 bases. CDR1 MNHEY and CDR2 SVGAGI come from the germline V gene. CDR3 length: 13 residues. The CDR3 coding sequence is TGTGCGGTGAGGAACAGGGGGGACTATGGCTACACCTTC. Translation: CAVRNRGDYGYTF.

V usage is TRBV30 and J usage is TRBJ2-7; 11 nucleotides line up with TRBD1. CDR1 and CDR2 (germline): GTSNPN, SVGIG (reference sequence). This CDR3 is built from 14 residues. J gave up 0 bases and V 6 bases, and 4 bases lay outside the gene matches. The CDR3 reads CACGTGGLSYEQYF. DNA for the CDR3: TGTGCCTGTGGGACAGGGGGGCTCTCCTACGAGCAGTACTTC.

The DNA for the CDR3 is TGTGCCAGTAGCACGGACAGGGGTCGCGAAAAACTGTTTTTT. It translates to CASSTDRGREKLFF. The chain uses TRBV19 and TRBJ1-4; 9 bases agree with TRBD1. The V segment lost 6 bases and the J segment 8 bases; nucleotides outside the gene matches: 7. Germline V gene data show CDR1 as LNHDA and CDR2 as SQIVND (reference sequence). The CDR3 is made up of 14 amino acids.

This chain links TRBV18 with TRBJ1-5; TRBD1 is a possible D gene (6 bases). Trimming pared 5 bases from V and 2 bases from J, leaving 16 bases between. CDR1 and CDR2 (germline): KGHSH, LQKENI. CDR3 length: 16 amino acids. In DNA form, the CDR3 reads TGTGCCAGCTCATCGACAGGTACTAATCGCAATCAGCCCCAGCATTTT. Its translation: CASSSTGTNRNQPQHF.